A selection of T cell receptor beta chains follows, all from one sample in a study of immune evolution from preneoplasia to lung adenocarcinoma. Measured with immunoSEQ multiplex PCR; TCRdb has only the in-frame clones, and not every one. Of approximately 9,300 clones listed, around 75% are singletons. Sequenced: FFPE minimally invasive lung adenocarcinoma tissue. The receptors were sampled from a donor aged 70 or over with lung adenocarcinoma. CDR3s include the opening cysteine and the closing phenylalanine or tryptophan. Only some rows state a clone size, as once, few, many or a class for expanded clones.

>TRBJ1-3|.|TRBV28
CASSLRVLNTIYF
>TRBJ2-2|once|TRBV5-6
CASVGTKRERNTGELFF
>TRBJ2-2|.|TRBV14
CASSQDTLPLSPGELFF
>TRBJ1-5|few|TRBV28
CASSSRVHNQPQHF
>TRBJ1-1|.|TRBV29-1
CSVAGKVDTEAFF
>TRBJ2-5|.|TRBV11-2
CASSWLDREETQYF
>TRBJ2-7|.|TRBV20-1
CSVEWSYEQYF
>TRBJ2-2|.|TRBV5-1
CASGLNRINTGELFF
>TRBJ2-1|.|TRBV5-1
CASSQRTSGSNNEQFF
>TRBJ1-3|.|TRBV7-2
CASSLAGSNSGNTIYF